Here is one T cell receptor beta chain with its context. The source of the sample is a study of blood T cell repertoires in COVID-19. Study details: Acute and convalescent COVID-19 specimens originated in the United States, Italy and Spain. The analysed material was cDNA or gDNA that came from T cells, B-cell-depleted T cells, or PBMCs.

As originally analysed: Researchers report that nucleated cell counts were estimated from reference gene primer amplification. Here immunoSEQ multiplex PCR was the method, and the copy in TCRdb shows in-frame clones only, minus some. V, J and clone size derive from that table, while D and trimming were established from the DNA sequence. The repertoire has roughly 200,000 clones, approximately 82% of them found once; the top ten carry around 7.9%. CDR1 SGHNT and CDR2 YYREEE come from the germline V gene (reference sequence). Trimming stripped 4 bases from V and 0 bases from J, with 13 bases between. This CDR3 has 15 amino acids.

The sequence was collected from a man between 40 and 49 years old with active or convalescent COVID-19. The rearrangement links TRBV5-4 to TRBJ1-1; maybe TRBD1 (6 bases). What was sequenced was peripheral blood. CDR3 sequence reads: CASSVGGQMNTEAFF. The CDR3 bases are TGTGCCAGCAGCGTGGGGGGCCAGATGAACACTGAAGCTTTCTTT.